Reported below is one TCR beta chain. The data derive from a study of cytomegalovirus exposure and HLA in healthy donors. J lost 2 bases, V lost 2 bases, and 5 bases had no gene match. The germline V gene encodes CDR1 SNHLY and CDR2 FYNNEI. This CDR3 is 15 amino acids long. Vbeta (60) and Jbeta (13) primers were used in the PCR. The assay was immunoSEQ multiplex PCR, and TCRdb's table has in-frame clones only and misses some. The sample lists 120,000 or so clones, about 80% occurring once. The chain combines TRBV2 with TRBJ2-5; 7 bases fit TRBD2. Source material: PBMCs. The source of this sequence is a male donor in good health and CMV-seronegative. The CDR3 spells CASSEFGSGQETQYF. The CDR3 bases are TGTGCCAGCAGTGAATTTGGTAGCGGGCAAGAGACCCAGTACTTC.